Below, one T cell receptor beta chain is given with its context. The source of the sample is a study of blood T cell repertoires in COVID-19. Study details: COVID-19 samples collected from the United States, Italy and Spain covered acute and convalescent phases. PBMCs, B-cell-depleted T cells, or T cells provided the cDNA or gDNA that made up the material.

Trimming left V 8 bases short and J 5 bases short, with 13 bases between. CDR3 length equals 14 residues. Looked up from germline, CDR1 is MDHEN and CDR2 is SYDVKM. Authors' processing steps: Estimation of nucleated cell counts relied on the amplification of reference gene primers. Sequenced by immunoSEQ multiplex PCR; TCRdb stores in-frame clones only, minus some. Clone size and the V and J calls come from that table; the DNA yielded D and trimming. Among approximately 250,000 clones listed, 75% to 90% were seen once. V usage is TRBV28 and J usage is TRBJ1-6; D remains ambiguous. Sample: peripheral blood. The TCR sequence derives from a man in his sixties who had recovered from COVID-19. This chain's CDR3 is CASRGRQNNSPLHF. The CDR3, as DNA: TGTGCCAGCCGAGGGCGGCAGAATAATTCACCCCTCCACTTT.